This entry lists 14 T cell receptor beta chains sequenced from one sample in a study of early T cells in non-severe SARS-CoV-2 infection. In TCRdb, the 5' RACE reads were re-called with MiXCR into one record per CDR3 protein. The sample includes approximately 69,000 distinct CDR3 sequences, roughly a tenth seen only once; the top ten take 5.5% to 7%. The specimen sequenced was whole blood. These receptors all stem from an adult who was a healthcare worker with PCR-confirmed SARS-CoV-2 infection or an uninfected control (not recorded which).

The gene calls are TRBV10-2 and TRBJ1-2; D is perhaps TRBD1 (5 bases). CDR1 is WSHSY and CDR2 is SAAADI in the germline V gene. Deletions cut 2 bases from V and 8 bases from J, with 15 bases between. The CDR3 runs to 14 residues. CDR3 in amino acids: CASSEGAKAGGYTF. The CDR3 nucleotides read TGCGCCAGCAGTGAGGGGGCCAAAGCGGGCGGCTACACCTTC.

The sample holds many counts of this clonotype. The chain uses TRBV29-1 and TRBJ2-1, with TRBD2 identical over 11 bases. The CDR3 consists of 14 residues. Germline trimming cut 1 base from V and 7 bases from J; bases unmatched to any gene: 3. Germline V gene lookup returns CDR1 SQVTM and CDR2 ANQGSEA. In DNA, the CDR3 is TGCAGCGTTGAAGTTCTAGCGGGAGGAAATGAGCAGTTCTTC. It codes for CSVEVLAGGNEQFF.

J is TRBJ2-1 and V is TRBV20-1, with 12 bases identical to TRBD2. Trimming took 5 bases from V and 8 from J; bases not matched to a gene: 4. The CDR3 consists of 13 residues. Per the germline V gene, CDR1 is DFQATT and CDR2 is SNEGSKA (reference sequence). For the CDR3, the DNA is TGCAGTGCTCCTAGCGGGGGGGCCTATGAGCAGTTCTTC. Its protein is CSAPSGGAYEQFF.

This clonotype was seen many times. The chain employs TRBV10-3 and TRBJ2-3; no reliable D call. Germline V lookup: CDR1 ENHRY, CDR2 SYGVKD. The V end was cut by 8 bases, the J end by 0 bases, with 18 bases between. This CDR3 is built from 16 residues. The CDR3 DNA reads TGTGCCATCGCCGACACATACCATACTAGCACAGATACGCAGTATTTT. Protein: CAIADTYHTSTDTQYF.

The CDR3 loop reads CASSLAASSYEQYF. The CDR3, as DNA: TGTGCCAGTAGTCTGGCCGCCAGCTCCTACGAGCAGTACTTC. This chain joins TRBV28 and TRBJ2-7; D is unresolved. CDR3 length equals 14 residues. Trimming stripped 9 bases from V and 0 bases from J, with 15 bases between. Germline-derived CDR1 and CDR2 are MDHEN and SYDVKM.

The sample holds many counts of this clonotype. The chain carries TRBV7-2 and TRBJ1-2; 7 nucleotides align to TRBD1. The J segment lost 4 bases and the V segment lost 5 bases, leaving 7 bases of the junction unmatched. The CDR3 has 14 residues. Germline values: CDR1 SGHTA, CDR2 FQGNSA. The DNA of the CDR3 is TGTGCCAGCAGCCAGAGGGGGCTAGGCTATGGCTACACCTTC. Its translation is CASSQRGLGYGYTF.

On this clonotype: A much larger clone lies one base from this, so it may be a read error. The chain recombines TRBV5-1 with TRBJ2-7; no definite D call. This CDR3 has 15 amino acids. Per germline, CDR1 SGHRS and CDR2 YFSETQ. The CDR3 DNA follows: TGCGTCAGCAGCTTGGTGCGGAACTCTCAAGGCGAGCAGTACTTC. It yields the protein CVSSLVRNSQGEQYF.

J is TRBJ1-2 and V is TRBV6-5; 9 nucleotides align to TRBD1. After removal of 6 bases from V and 5 bases from J, the junction contained 16 bases not matched to a gene. Germline V gene data show CDR1 as MNHEY and CDR2 as SVGAGI. This CDR3 spans 17 amino acids. CDR3 region: CASSPSGQGYLWYGYTF. In nucleotides, the CDR3 is TGTGCCAGCAGCCCCTCGGGACAGGGTTATCTGTGGTATGGCTACACCTTC.

This clonotype was counted between two and nine times. This chain links TRBV20-1 with TRBJ2-3; 9 bases agree with TRBD1. Germline V gives CDR1 DFQATT, CDR2 SNEGSKA (reference sequence). Trimming at V came to 0 bases and at J to 5 bases, leaving 9 bases not matched to a gene. The CDR3 contains 16 residues. The CDR3 here is CSARDLDRGYGDTQYF. CDR3 coding DNA: TGCAGTGCTAGAGATCTCGACAGGGGGTATGGAGATACGCAGTATTTT.

In its sample, this clonotype was seen many times. The J gene is TRBJ2-1, the V gene TRBV5-1; 8 nucleotides line up with TRBD1. V lost 4 bases, J lost 6 bases, and 9 bases stayed unmatched. The CDR3 has 15 residues. CDR1 SGHRS and CDR2 YFSETQ come from the germline V gene. The CDR3 DNA reads as TGCGCCAGCAGCCTAGGACAGGGTTTCTTCAATGAGCAGTTCTTC. Its protein is CASSLGQGFFNEQFF. Combining the CDR3 with reference TRBV5-1 and TRBJ2-1 gives the whole variable domain KAGVTQTPRYLIKTRGQQVTLSCSPISGHRSVSWYQQTPGQGLQFLFEYFSETQRNKGNFPGRFSGRQFSNSRSEMNVSTLELGDSALYLCASSLGQGFFNEQFFGPGTRLTVL.

The sample holds many counts of this clonotype. The chain carries TRBV6-2 or TRBV6-3 and TRBJ1-6; weak D call: TRBD1 (6 bases). The CDR3 covers 13 residues. Trimming shortened V by 7 bases and J by 5 bases, and 9 bases separated the two germline ends. CDR1 MNHEY and CDR2 SVGEGT come from the germline V gene. The CDR3 reads CASMDRDNSPLHF. CDR3 nucleotides: TGTGCCAGCATGGACAGAGATAATTCACCCCTCCACTTT.

The sample holds many counts of this clonotype. V is TRBV7-9 and J is TRBJ2-3, with D uncertain. Germline assignment: CDR1 SEHNR and CDR2 FQNEAQ (reference sequence). V dropped 6 bases and J dropped 0 bases, with 13 bases sitting between them. This CDR3 is built from 15 residues. CDR3 nucleotides: TGTGCCAGCAGTGAAAGGGCAACTAGCACAGATACGCAGTATTTT. It codes for CASSERATSTDTQYF.

The chain uses TRBV29-1 and TRBJ1-2; unclear D gene. Germline assignment: CDR1 SQVTM and CDR2 ANQGSEA. V was pared by 7 bases and J by 14 bases, with 23 bases between. The CDR3 runs to 12 residues. The CDR3 bases are TGCAGCGCCAATCTTAGGGAGGGCTACGGGACCTTC. It yields the protein CSANLREGYGTF. Full variable domain (rest looked up from reference TRBV29-1 and TRBJ1-2): SAVISQKPSRDICQRGTSLTIQCQVDSQVTMMFWYRQQPGQSLTLIATANQGSEATYESGFVIDKFPISRPNLTFSTLTVSNMSPEDSSIYLCSANLREGYGTFGSGTRLTVV.

This clonotype was counted at least ten times. This chain joins TRBV7-9 and TRBJ2-4; the D gene could be TRBD1 or TRBD2 (5 bases each). The CDR3 is made up of 14 amino acids. CDR1 and CDR2 (germline): SEHNR, FQNEAQ (reference sequence). V was cut by 5 bases and J by 4 bases, with 12 bases left in between. CDR3 sequence (DNA): TGTGCCAGCAGCCCCGGGACGGCAAAAAACATTCAGTACTTC. This codes for CASSPGTAKNIQYF.